The 27 T cell receptor beta chains reported below all come from one sample, sequenced in a study of beta chain features in type 1 diabetes. These receptors have no known antigen. Expressed TCRB transcripts were sequenced because the entire RNA isolate underwent reverse transcription. Sequencing used immunoSEQ multiplex PCR; TCRdb keeps in-frame clones, though not all of them. The table records 150,000 to 200,000 clones, just over 8% of them present only once. General observations from the study: The study found moderately but significantly shorter TCRB CDR3s in all four CD4+ subsets of Type 1 diabetes patients.

The sequenced sample was central memory CD4+ T cells from blood. The receptor set was obtained from a woman aged 18-29 years with type 1 diabetes.

The V call is TRBV28, the J call TRBJ2-7; the match to TRBD2 covers 7 bases. This CDR3 region has 16 residues. V dropped 8 bases and J dropped 1; count of bases not matched to a gene: 14. The germline CDR1 and CDR2 sequences are MDHEN and SYDVKM. The CDR3 bases are TGTGCCAGCTCGGCCGGGGGAGGGGCTGAATCCTACGAGCAGTACTTC. It encodes CASSAGGGAESYEQYF.

The chain employs TRBV6-5 and TRBJ1-5; D not resolved. CDR1 MNHEY and CDR2 SVGAGI come from the germline V gene. This CDR3 is 14 amino acids long. V lost 4 bases and J lost 0, with 7 bases in between. CDR3 sequence: CASSLTASNQPQHF. The CDR3 DNA follows: TGTGCCAGCAGTTTGACTGCTAGCAATCAGCCCCAGCATTTT.

J is TRBJ2-7 and V is TRBV13; TRBD2 matches 10 bases. The CDR3 is 15 amino acids. The trim removed 1 base at V and 7 bases at J, leaving 7 bases unmatched. Germline V CDR1 and CDR2: PRHDT, FYEKMQ (reference sequence). CDR3 nucleotides: TGTGCCAGCAGCTTAGCTCCCAGCGGGGGGGGAGAGCAGTACTTC. Protein sequence: CASSLAPSGGGEQYF. The entire variable domain, with the rest obtained from reference TRBV13 and TRBJ2-7, is as follows: AAGVIQSPRHLIKEKRETATLKCYPIPRHDTVYWYQQGPGQDPQFLISFYEKMQSDKGSIPDRFSAQQFSDYHSELNMSSLELGDSALYFCASSLAPSGGGEQYFGPGTRLTVT.

The chain is built from TRBV14 and TRBJ2-2, with a tentative D call TRBD2 (5 bases). There are 18 residues in the CDR3. Trimming stripped 0 bases from V and 3 bases from J, with 17 bases between. CDR1 and CDR2 from the germline V gene are SGHDN and FVKESK. The CDR3 region has the DNA TGTGCCAGCAGCCAAGATCCTGGGTTACGGGGATACACCGGGGAGCTGTTTTTT. Protein product: CASSQDPGLRGYTGELFF.

The chain uses TRBV18 and TRBJ1-6, with unresolved D. This CDR3 region has 15 residues. Germline-derived CDR1 and CDR2 are KGHSH and LQKENI. Trimming took 0 bases from V and 7 from J, leaving 10 bases between them. The DNA of the CDR3 is TGTGCCAGCTCACCACCGTTAGGAGGGAATTCACCCCTCCACTTT. Translating gives CASSPPLGGNSPLHF.

At least ten counts were recorded for this clone. The chain carries TRBV30 and TRBJ1-2, with D hard to call. The CDR3 is 13 amino acids. V was pared by 4 bases and J by 4 bases, with 13 bases between. Germline CDR1 reads GTSNPN; CDR2 reads SVGIG (reference sequence). This CDR3 reads CAWNVERSYGYTF. The CDR3 DNA sequence: TGTGCCTGGAACGTCGAGAGGAGCTATGGCTACACCTTC.

There are a few counts of this clone. This chain connects TRBV4-1 to TRBJ1-2; 7 bases are a match to TRBD1. Germline loops: CDR1 MGHRA, CDR2 YSYEKL. This CDR3 has 15 residues. J lost 6 bases, V lost 4 bases, and 11 bases had no gene match. The CDR3 loop reads CASSPGTDSRNGYTF. Written as DNA, the CDR3 is TGCGCCAGCAGCCCCGGGACAGACAGTAGAAATGGCTACACCTTC.

In its sample, this clone was seen a few times. This sample includes further DNA sequences coding for the same CDR3. J is TRBJ1-6 and V is TRBV14; 7 bases are shared with TRBD1. J was trimmed by 7 bases and V by 4 bases; bases with no gene match: 4. The CDR3 is 14 amino acids. The germline CDR1 and CDR2 sequences are SGHDN and FVKESK. In DNA, the CDR3 is TGTGCCAGCAGCCTCGTACAGGGGAATTCACCCCTCCACTTT. Protein sequence: CASSLVQGNSPLHF.

This clone was picked up a small number of times. The chain combines TRBV14 with TRBJ2-7; 8 bases are a match to TRBD1. Germline lookup yields CDR1 SGHDN and CDR2 FVKESK. CDR3 length: 14 residues. With 1 base clipped from V and 3 bases from J, the junction kept 2 bases outside the gene matches. CDR3 sequence reads: CASSQVTGGYEQYF. In nucleotides, the CDR3 is TGTGCCAGCAGCCAAGTAACAGGGGGCTACGAGCAGTACTTC.

This clone was observed a few times. V and J are TRBV5-1 and TRBJ1-6, with D maybe TRBD1 (5 bases). CDR3 length: 14 amino acids. The germline CDR1 and CDR2 sequences are SGHRS and YFSETQ. The V end lost 0 bases, the J end lost 10 bases, and 11 bases lay between the germline ends. The CDR3 coding sequence is TGCGCCAGCAGCTTGGCAACAGGATCGTCACCCCTCCACTTT. Translation: CASSLATGSSPLHF.

This clone has only a few counts. The chain is built from TRBV11-3 and TRBJ2-1; TRBD2 agrees at 9 bases. J was trimmed by 5 bases and V by 4 bases; bases with no gene match: 9. The CDR3 sequence is 16 residues long. Germline loops: CDR1 SGHNT, CDR2 YENEEA. The DNA for the CDR3 is TGTGCCAGCAGCTCCGGGGATAGCGGGAGCAACAATGAGCAGTTCTTC. Translated, it gives CASSSGDSGSNNEQFF.

The chain combines TRBV29-1 with TRBJ1-1; TRBD1 matches 7 bases. There are 12 residues in the CDR3. J lost 0 bases, V lost 7 bases, and 2 bases had no gene match. From germline, CDR1 is SQVTM and CDR2 ANQGSEA. The CDR3 nucleotides read TGCAGCGGGGGACAGATGAACACTGAAGCTTTCTTT. The encoded protein is CSGGQMNTEAFF.

This clone was detected only a few times. The rearrangement links TRBV7-3 to TRBJ2-3; possibly TRBD2 for D (6 bases). The length of the CDR3 is 12 residues. The germline V gene has CDR1 SGHTA and CDR2 FQGTGA. Trimming removed 5 bases at V and 7 bases at J, with 10 bases between. The CDR3 nucleotides are TGTGCCAGCAGCCCTGGGGGGAATACGCAGTATTTT. As protein: CASSPGGNTQYF.

The chain uses TRBV5-1 and TRBJ2-2; a weak D match, TRBD2 (5 bases). The CDR3 has 14 amino acids. Germline V gene lookup returns CDR1 SGHRS and CDR2 YFSETQ. The germline V and J ends were trimmed by 6 bases and 8 bases, with 17 bases remaining between them. Written as DNA, the CDR3 is TGCGCCAGCACCCCGGCAGCTACGGGGGGGGAGCTGTTTTTT. Amino acids: CASTPAATGGELFF.

This sequence joins TRBV28 and TRBJ2-1; 7 bases fit TRBD2. CDR1 and CDR2 from the germline V gene are MDHEN and SYDVKM. The CDR3 has 16 amino acids. Trimming took 6 bases from V and 0 from J; bases not matched to a gene: 8. CDR3 in amino acids: CASRRAGLSSYNEQFF. The CDR3 DNA sequence: TGTGCCAGCAGGCGAGCGGGATTGAGCTCCTACAATGAGCAGTTCTTC.

V and J are TRBV27 and TRBJ1-2, with D uncertain. The CDR3 has 13 residues. V was cut by 0 bases and J by 7 bases, with 9 bases left in between. Germline assignment: CDR1 MNHEY and CDR2 SMNVEV (reference sequence). For the CDR3, the DNA is TGTGCCAGCAGTTTATCGGGCCCAGGTGGCTACACCTTC. Its translation is CASSLSGPGGYTF.

This clone occurred a few times. The genes are TRBV25-1 and TRBJ2-1; 7 nucleotides agree with TRBD2. The CDR3 covers 15 residues. J lost 7 bases, V lost 3 bases, and 9 bases had no gene match. Germline V gene sequence: CDR1 MGHDK, CDR2 SYGVNS. This chain's CDR3 is CASSDMTWGGNEQFF. The CDR3 coding sequence is TGTGCCAGCAGTGACATGACTTGGGGGGGTAATGAGCAGTTCTTC.

The V call is TRBV11-3, the J call TRBJ2-7; 9 bases align to TRBD2. The V and J ends lost 4 bases and 0 bases, in that order; junction bases with no gene match: 4. The CDR3 loop spans 15 amino acids. The germline gives CDR1 SGHNT, CDR2 YENEEA. The CDR3 spells CASSSTSGVSYEQYF. The CDR3 region has the DNA TGTGCCAGCAGCTCGACTAGCGGCGTCTCCTACGAGCAGTACTTC.

This clone has only a few counts. The chain has TRBV19 and TRBJ2-7, with D perhaps matching TRBD2 (6 bases). The CDR3 totals 14 residues. From germline, CDR1 is LNHDA and CDR2 SQIVND (reference sequence). V was pared by 3 bases and J by 6 bases, with 15 bases between. The DNA of the CDR3 is TGTGCCAGTAGTATCCTTTGGCAGGGAGGCGAGCAGTACTTC. Translation: CASSILWQGGEQYF.

The V call is TRBV30, the J call TRBJ1-5; D is undetermined. V was pared by 1 base and J by 4 bases, with 11 bases between. CDR1 and CDR2 (germline): GTSNPN, SVGIG (reference sequence). The length of the CDR3 is 14 residues. CDR3 residues: CAWSAGVVNQPQHF. The CDR3 DNA sequence: TGTGCCTGGAGTGCCGGGGTCGTTAATCAGCCCCAGCATTTT. Full variable domain (rest looked up from reference TRBV30 and TRBJ1-5): SQTIHQWPATLVQPVGSPLSLECTVEGTSNPNLYWYRQAAGRGLQLLFYSVGIGQISSEVPQNLSASRPQDRQFILSSKKLLLSDSGFYLCAWSAGVVNQPQHFGDGTRLSIL.

This clone was detected only a few times. This chain uses TRBV18 with TRBJ1-5; D might be TRBD1 (5 bases). The V gene lost 5 bases and the J gene lost 4 bases, with 18 bases spanning the gap. CDR3 length: 16 amino acids. Germline assignment: CDR1 KGHSH and CDR2 LQKENI. CDR3 protein: CASSSSVAGFNQPQHF. DNA for the CDR3: TGTGCCAGCTCAAGTTCGGTGGCAGGGTTTAATCAGCCCCAGCATTTT.

The rearrangement links TRBV7-2 to TRBJ2-7; 12 nucleotides line up with TRBD2. The CDR3 consists of 16 residues. Germline V gene data show CDR1 as SGHTA and CDR2 as FQGNSA. The junction had 5 bases not matched to a gene; V was cut back by 5 bases and J by 0 bases. The CDR3 nucleotides read TGTGCCAGCAGCCTGTCTAGCGGGGGGGTCTCCTACGAGCAGTACTTC. Translated, it gives CASSLSSGGVSYEQYF.

The genes are TRBV25-1 and TRBJ2-7, with D unclear. The CDR3 has 11 amino acids. Trimming cost V 6 bases and J 2 bases, with 5 bases left between them. Germline CDR1 MGHDK, CDR2 SYGVNS. The CDR3 here is CASRGAYEQYF. As DNA, the CDR3 is TGTGCCAGCAGAGGAGCCTACGAGCAGTACTTC.

This clone has more than one count but fewer than ten. The chain uses TRBV4-1 and TRBJ1-2; TRBD1 might be the D (5 bases). The CDR3 loop spans 13 amino acids. Germline-derived CDR1 and CDR2 are MGHRA and YSYEKL. V was pared by 0 bases and J by 7 bases, with 9 bases between. The CDR3 protein is CASSQEMGRGYTF. The CDR3 DNA is TGCGCCAGCAGCCAAGAGATGGGGCGTGGCTACACCTTC.

V gene TRBV7-9 combines with J gene TRBJ2-7; D possibly corresponds to TRBD2 (6 bases). V was trimmed by 2 bases and J by 2 bases, leaving 10 bases between them. CDR1 SEHNR and CDR2 FQNEAQ come from the germline V gene (reference sequence). The CDR3 has 14 residues. The CDR3: CASSLLASTYEQYF. The CDR3, as DNA: TGTGCCAGCAGCTTACTAGCGAGTACCTACGAGCAGTACTTC.

The chain employs TRBV5-1 and TRBJ1-2; tentatively, D is TRBD1 (6 bases). Germline CDR1 reads SGHRS; CDR2 reads YFSETQ. V gave up 0 bases and J gave up 7 bases, with 10 bases separating them. The CDR3 has 13 amino acids. The CDR3 DNA reads as TGCGCCAGCAGCTTGGTAGGGGGTAGTGGCTACACCTTC. This translates into CASSLVGGSGYTF.

The chain is built from TRBV11-2 and TRBJ1-4, with 10 bases that match TRBD1. The V and J ends lost 4 bases and 8 bases, in that order; junction bases with no gene match: 7. The CDR3 spans 15 residues. Per the germline V gene, CDR1 is SGHAT and CDR2 is FQNNGV. Here the CDR3 DNA reads TGTGCCAGCAGCTCGCCGGGACAGGGGAACGAAAAACTGTTTTTT. Protein: CASSSPGQGNEKLFF.